This T cell receptor (beta chain) was sequenced for a study of identical twins. Findings and caveats of the study: Out-of-frame beta sequences exhibited a weaker degree of excess twin sharing. The study drew conclusions from cross-sectional statistical analysis, not from following the same donors.

Unique molecular identifiers were in the cDNA, with template-switch universal primer binding. TCRdb fed the 5' RACE reads into MiXCR, producing one record per CDR3 protein. The data hold some 560,000 distinct CDR3 sequences, with 7.5% to 10% observed a single time. The donor group consisted entirely of healthy Caucasians. Germline CDR1 SGHVS, CDR2 FQNEAQ. Trimming pared 0 bases from V and 9 bases from J, leaving 9 bases between. The CDR3 has 13 residues. This clonotype was detected a few times. The target antigen is unknown. The sample was also reused in another study, on yellow fever vaccine responses in identical twins.

The chain has TRBV7-8 and TRBJ2-1; D is unresolved. This receptor was taken from a woman aged 18-29 years in good health. The sequenced material came from PBMCs. CDR3 residues: CASSLAAWGEQFF. CDR3 nucleotides: TGTGCCAGCAGCTTAGCCGCTTGGGGTGAGCAGTTCTTC.